One sample yielded the 26 T cell receptor beta chains listed below, sequenced in a study of shared clonotypes between healthy human individuals. Here immunoSEQ multiplex PCR was the method, and the copy in TCRdb shows in-frame clones only, minus some. The table lists more than 2,000,000 clones, approximately 93% of them singletons, with under 0.45% in the top ten. Sequencing was performed on naive CD4+ T cells from PBMCs. The sample's subset: CD45RA+ positively selected. The receptors here all came from a man between 18 and 29 years old in good health. Some clones in this sample may be carry-over from other donors' samples.

The CDR3 is CASSEWGGTATDTQYF. The DNA for the CDR3 is TGTGCCAGCAGTGAATGGGGTGGAACAGCGACAGATACGCAGTATTTT. The chain combines TRBV25-1 with TRBJ2-3; D is ambiguous. Trimming took off 1 base at V and 3 bases at J, with 14 bases between the two ends. Per germline, CDR1 MGHDK and CDR2 SYGVNS. The CDR3 is 16 amino acids.

V and J are TRBV7-9 and TRBJ2-7, with 7 bases matching TRBD1. Germline V gives CDR1 SEHNR, CDR2 FQNEAQ (reference sequence). CDR3 length: 15 amino acids. The trim removed 7 bases at V and 6 bases at J, leaving 15 bases unmatched. The CDR3 DNA is TGTGCCAGCACCCCCCAACAGGGGCCCCTAGTCGAGCAGTACTTC. Encoded protein: CASTPQQGPLVEQYF. The variable domain in full, completed from reference TRBV7-9 and TRBJ2-7, reads DTGVSQNPRHKITKRGQNVTFRCDPISEHNRLYWYRQTLGQGPEFLTYFQNEAQLEKSRLLSDRFSAERPKGSFSTLEIQRTEQGDSAMYLCASTPQQGPLVEQYFGPGTRLTVT.

The CDR3, as DNA: TGTGCCAGCAGCCAAGAGCAAAAGGGGAACACCATATATTTT. Residues: CASSQEQKGNTIYF. The V call is TRBV14, the J call TRBJ1-3; D might be TRBD1 (5 bases). Deletions cut 0 bases from V and 7 bases from J, with 10 bases between. The CDR3 is 14 amino acids. Germline V gene data show CDR1 as SGHDN and CDR2 as FVKESK. Looking up the rest from reference TRBV14 and TRBJ1-3 gives the full variable domain: EAGVTQFPSHSVIEKGQTVTLRCDPISGHDNLYWYRRVMGKEIKFLLHFVKESKQDESGMPNNRFLAERTGGTYSTLKVQPAELEDSGVYFCASSQEQKGNTIYFGEGSWLTVV.

The chain recombines TRBV10-3 with TRBJ1-2; possible D gene TRBD1, 6 bases. The V gene lost 10 bases and the J gene lost 4 bases, with 13 bases spanning the gap. Per germline, CDR1 ENHRY and CDR2 SYGVKD. This CDR3 contains 12 residues. The CDR3 DNA reads TGTGCCACCGGGGGCGGCTCCTATGGCTACACCTTC. Translated, it gives CATGGGSYGYTF.

The V gene is TRBV29-1, the J gene TRBJ1-2; D is ambiguous. Trimming removed 4 bases at V and 8 bases at J, with 20 bases between. The CDR3 covers 14 residues. Looked up from germline, CDR1 is SQVTM and CDR2 is ANQGSEA. In DNA, the CDR3 is TGCAGCGTTGGGGCGACGGACGGACGAGGAGGCTACACCTTC. Its translation is CSVGATDGRGGYTF. The complete variable domain, with remaining parts taken from reference TRBV29-1 and TRBJ1-2, reads SAVISQKPSRDICQRGTSLTIQCQVDSQVTMMFWYRQQPGQSLTLIATANQGSEATYESGFVIDKFPISRPNLTFSTLTVSNMSPEDSSIYLCSVGATDGRGGYTFGSGTRLTVV.

The chain combines TRBV5-1 with TRBJ1-5; D possibly corresponds to TRBD1 (6 bases). This CDR3 comprises 15 residues. Germline CDR1 SGHRS, CDR2 YFSETQ. The ends were cut back, 0 bases at V and 6 bases at J, with 13 bases in the middle. The CDR3 spells CASSLEPGHSQPQHF. CDR3 DNA: TGCGCCAGCAGCTTGGAGCCGGGACATTCTCAGCCCCAGCATTTT.

This clone was detected only once. V is TRBV7-2 and J is TRBJ2-1; D tentatively fits TRBD1 or TRBD2 (6 bases each). V gave up 6 bases and J gave up 8 bases, with 23 bases separating them. Germline lookup yields CDR1 SGHTA and CDR2 FQGNSA. The CDR3 is 16 amino acids. CDR3 DNA sequence: TGTGCCAGCAGTTCCTTAAATGCAGGAGGGGGTGATGAGCAGTTCTTC. This codes for CASSSLNAGGGDEQFF.

V is TRBV25-1 and J is TRBJ2-1, with 7 bases lining up with TRBD2. The ends lost 3 bases at V and 4 bases at J; junction bases unmatched: 6. Per germline, CDR1 MGHDK and CDR2 SYGVNS. This CDR3 contains 15 residues. The CDR3 sequence: CASSEVAGKYNEQFF. CDR3 DNA: TGTGCCAGCAGTGAGGTAGCGGGTAAATACAATGAGCAGTTCTTC.

Comment on this clone: Other DNA sequences in this specimen translate into the identical CDR3. The J gene is TRBJ1-4, the V gene TRBV5-1; possible D gene TRBD1, 5 bases. The V gene's germline CDR1 is SGHRS and CDR2 YFSETQ. The CDR3 contains 15 residues. Trimming removed 2 bases at V and 2 bases at J, with 10 bases between. CDR3: CASSLGAGTNEKLFF. Written as DNA, the CDR3 is TGCGCCAGCAGCTTAGGGGCAGGCACTAATGAAAAACTGTTTTTT.

The V gene is TRBV9, the J gene TRBJ2-1; 7 positions agree with TRBD2. CDR3 length: 15 residues. Germline assignment: CDR1 SGDLS and CDR2 YYNGEE. V lost 3 bases and J lost 1; bases outside the gene matches: 4. The CDR3 loop reads CASSGLSGSYNEQFF. DNA of the CDR3: TGTGCCAGCAGCGGGCTTAGCGGGTCCTACAATGAGCAGTTCTTC.

The gene calls are TRBV7-9 and TRBJ2-2, with D possibly matching TRBD2 (5 bases). CDR3 length: 15 residues. Trimming left V 5 bases short and J 4 bases short, with 14 bases between. The V gene's germline CDR1 is SEHNR and CDR2 FQNEAQ (reference sequence). CDR3 sequence (DNA): TGTGCCAGCAGCCCGAGACCGACTACCACCGGGGAGCTGTTTTTT. Translating gives CASSPRPTTTGELFF.

Comment on this clone: Other nucleotide sequences in the sample specify the same CDR3. The chain joins TRBV28 to TRBJ1-5; 7 nucleotides agree with TRBD1. Germline V gene sequence: CDR1 MDHEN, CDR2 SYDVKM. The CDR3 is 15 residues long. The V gene end was trimmed by 3 bases and the J gene end by 0 bases; junction bases not matched to a gene: 2. DNA of the CDR3: TGTGCCAGCAGTTTGGGACAGTATAGCAATCAGCCCCAGCATTTT. It specifies CASSLGQYSNQPQHF. Together with reference TRBV28 and TRBJ1-5, the CDR3 gives the full variable domain: DVKVTQSSRYLVKRTGEKVFLECVQDMDHENMFWYRQDPGLGLRLIYFSYDVKMKEKGDIPEGYSVSREKKERFSLILESASTNQTSMYLCASSLGQYSNQPQHFGDGTRLSIL.

This clone occurred once. The V gene is TRBV9, the J gene TRBJ1-5, with D tentatively TRBD1 (6 bases). The V gene's germline CDR1 is SGDLS and CDR2 YYNGEE. The length of the CDR3 is 14 residues. V was shortened by 7 bases and J by 2 bases, with 13 bases between the two germline ends. The CDR3 protein is CASSPGEGNQPQHF. The CDR3 DNA follows: TGTGCCAGCTCTCCAGGGGAGGGCAATCAGCCCCAGCATTTT.

V gene TRBV5-1 combines with J gene TRBJ1-1; tentative D call: TRBD1 (6 bases). Germline V gives CDR1 SGHRS, CDR2 YFSETQ. V shed 6 bases and J shed 1 base, with 13 bases lying between them. This CDR3 has 14 residues. The CDR3 DNA sequence: TGCGCCAGCAAGCCCCCGGGGGCGAACACTGAAGCTTTCTTT. This codes for CASKPPGANTEAFF.

V gene TRBV18 combines with J gene TRBJ2-3; D is undetermined. The germline CDR1 and CDR2 sequences are KGHSH and LQKENI. V was cut by 6 bases and J by 8 bases, with 12 bases left in between. The CDR3 runs to 12 residues. CDR3: CASSPTPGTQYF. CDR3 nucleotides: TGTGCCAGCTCGCCAACCCCCGGTACGCAGTATTTT.

The count of this clone is one. The V call is TRBV7-3, the J call TRBJ2-7, with unresolved D. The CDR3 runs 16 residues. Germline V lookup: CDR1 SGHTA, CDR2 FQGTGA. Trimming pared 1 base from V and 3 bases from J, leaving 16 bases between. CDR3 DNA sequence: TGTGCCAGCAGCTTAAGTGGCGGAAACCTTGTCTACGAGCAGTACTTC. Its translation is CASSLSGGNLVYEQYF.

This chain links TRBV28 with TRBJ1-5; 8 bases map to TRBD1. CDR3 length: 17 residues. Germline V gene sequence: CDR1 MDHEN, CDR2 SYDVKM. V lost 3 bases and J lost 5; bases outside the gene matches: 12. The CDR3 region has the DNA TGTGCCAGCAGTTTGGCTCGTGCCAGGGGGCTCGATCAGCCCCAGCATTTT. Its protein is CASSLARARGLDQPQHF.

The rearrangement links TRBV25-1 to TRBJ2-2; the D gene is possibly TRBD1 (6 bases). This CDR3 has 16 amino acids. Germline CDR1 reads MGHDK; CDR2 reads SYGVNS. The V and J ends lost 3 bases and 1 base respectively, with 12 bases between them. The DNA for the CDR3 is TGTGCCAGCAGTGAGCCGGGACATCGGAACACCGGGGAGCTGTTTTTT. Translation gives CASSEPGHRNTGELFF.

The chain combines TRBV25-1 with TRBJ1-3; 7 bases map to TRBD1. Per germline, CDR1 MGHDK and CDR2 SYGVNS. After removal of 0 bases from V and 3 bases from J, the junction contained 8 bases not matched to a gene. This CDR3 contains 17 residues. For the CDR3, the DNA is TGTGCCAGCAGTGAATATAGGGGGACAGAGATTGGAAACACCATATATTTT. Amino acids: CASSEYRGTEIGNTIYF. The variable domain in full, completed from reference TRBV25-1 and TRBJ1-3, reads EADIYQTPRYLVIGTGKKITLECSQTMGHDKMYWYQQDPGMELHLIHYSYGVNSTEKGDLSSESTVSRIRTEHFPLTLESARPSHTSQYLCASSEYRGTEIGNTIYFGEGSWLTVV.

Only one count was recorded for this clone. Within the sample, other DNA sequences also encode this same CDR3. The chain joins TRBV5-1 to TRBJ2-2; TRBD2 agrees at 10 bases. Germline CDR1 is SGHRS and CDR2 is YFSETQ. Unmatched junction bases numbered 3, after V lost 2 bases and J lost 5 bases. The CDR3 runs 15 residues. DNA of the CDR3: TGCGCCAGCAGCTTAATAGCGGGAGGTACCGGGGAGCTGTTTTTT. The encoded protein is CASSLIAGGTGELFF.

The rearrangement joins TRBV28 to TRBJ1-1; D is unresolved. The CDR3 covers 10 residues. Germline CDR1 and CDR2: MDHEN and SYDVKM. V was pared by 9 bases and J by 5 bases, with 7 bases between. The CDR3 is CARDGTEAFF. The CDR3, as DNA: TGTGCCAGGGACGGTACTGAAGCTTTCTTT.

This chain joins TRBV10-3 and TRBJ2-3; 9 bases are a match to TRBD2. The CDR3 totals 16 residues. Per the germline V gene, CDR1 is ENHRY and CDR2 is SYGVKD. Trimming cost V 7 bases and J 1 base; bases outside gene matches: 9. CDR3 coding DNA: TGTGCCATCACCAAGGGCTTAGCGGGAGGCACAGATACGCAGTATTTT. Translating it yields CAITKGLAGGTDTQYF.

The chain has TRBV21-1 and TRBJ2-7; the table's D call TRBD2 went unverified against the DNA. TRBV21-1 is a pseudogene locus. This CDR3 contains 13 residues. CDR3 sequence reads: CARGRGVIYEQYF. CDR3 bases: TGTGCCAGGGGTCGGGGAGTTATATACGAGCAGTACTTC.

V and J are TRBV28 and TRBJ1-1; 9 bases line up with TRBD1. The CDR3 consists of 15 residues. Germline V CDR1 and CDR2: MDHEN, SYDVKM. Trimming removed 5 bases from V and 1 base from J; junction bases left unmatched: 5. The chain's CDR3 is CASSPQGAQNTEAFF. For the CDR3, the DNA is TGTGCCAGCAGTCCACAGGGGGCCCAGAACACTGAAGCTTTCTTT.

This sequence joins TRBV6-5 and TRBJ1-1, with D unresolved. This CDR3 has 13 residues. The germline V gene has CDR1 MNHEY and CDR2 SVGAGI. Trimming stripped 6 bases from V and 4 bases from J, with 12 bases between. CDR3 protein: CASRSVWSTEAFF. The CDR3 DNA reads TGTGCCAGCAGGTCCGTTTGGAGCACTGAAGCTTTCTTT.

The rearrangement joins TRBV15 to TRBJ2-1, with D tentatively TRBD1 (7 bases). The V end lost 2 bases, the J end lost 4 bases, and 18 bases lay between the germline ends. CDR1 and CDR2 (germline): LNHNV, YYDKDF (reference sequence). CDR3 length: 17 residues. The CDR3 DNA is TGTGCCACCAGCAGACGCGGAGGGGACAGCATTTACAATGAGCAGTTCTTC. As protein: CATSRRGGDSIYNEQFF.